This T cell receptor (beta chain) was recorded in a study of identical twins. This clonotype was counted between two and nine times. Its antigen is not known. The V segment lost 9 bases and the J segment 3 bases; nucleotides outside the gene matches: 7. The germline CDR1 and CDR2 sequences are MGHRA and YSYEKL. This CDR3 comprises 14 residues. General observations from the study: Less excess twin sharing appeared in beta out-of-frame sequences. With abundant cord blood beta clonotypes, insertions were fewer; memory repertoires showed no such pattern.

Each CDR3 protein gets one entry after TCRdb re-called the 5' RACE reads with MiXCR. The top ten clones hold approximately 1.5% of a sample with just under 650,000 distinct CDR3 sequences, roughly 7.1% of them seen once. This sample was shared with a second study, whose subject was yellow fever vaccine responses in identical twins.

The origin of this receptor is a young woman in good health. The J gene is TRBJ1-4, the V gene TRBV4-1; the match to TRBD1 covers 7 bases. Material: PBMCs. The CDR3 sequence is CASRPTGSNEKLFF. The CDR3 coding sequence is TGCGCCAGTCGCCCGACAGGGTCTAATGAAAAACTGTTTTTT.